This TCR beta chain is from a study of cytomegalovirus exposure and HLA in healthy donors. Study results and caveats: The productive fraction for most TCR beta V segments was about 87% or about 30% in an earlier analysis. The number of N-insertions in an Asian-associated ancestry cluster was reportedly below the 666-donor mean in a later analysis.

Primers included in the PCR were 60 Vbeta and 13 Jbeta primers. Only in-frame clones appear in the TCRdb table, and some are missing; sequencing was by immunoSEQ multiplex PCR. The sample carries about 130,000 clones, approximately 82% recorded once. Comments on this clone: Its antigen is not identified.

This CDR3 spans 17 amino acids. CDR1 is SGHVS and CDR2 is FNYEAQ in the germline V gene. The V gene end was trimmed by 2 bases and the J gene end by 7 bases; junction bases not matched to a gene: 12. This clonotype was sampled from a man aged 35 to 55 in good health and CMV-seronegative. Specimen: PBMCs. The chain has TRBV7-6 and TRBJ2-2; 8 bases match TRBD1. The CDR3 reads CASSLSAAGGAGGELFF. The CDR3 region has the DNA TGTGCCAGCAGCTTATCCGCCGCAGGGGGCGCGGGCGGGGAGCTGTTTTTT.